This T cell receptor beta chain was retrieved from a study of blood T cell repertoires in COVID-19. Study-wide background: Samples of COVID-19 (acute and convalescent) were obtained from the United States, Italy and Spain. In each case, the material was cDNA or gDNA derived from T cells, B-cell-depleted T cells, or PBMCs.

V gave up 2 bases and J gave up 3 bases, with 10 bases separating them. The CDR3 has 14 amino acids. Per germline, CDR1 MNHEY and CDR2 SVGEGT. Original processing methods: Scientists estimated how many nucleated cells there were by amplifying reference gene primers. Here immunoSEQ multiplex PCR was the method, and the copy in TCRdb shows in-frame clones only, minus some. Clone size and the V and J calls come from that table; the DNA yielded D and trimming. The sample includes over 200,000 clones, approximately 88% of them seen just once. The sequencing input was peripheral blood. The chain carries TRBV6-2 or TRBV6-3 and TRBJ1-1, with TRBD1 as a possible D gene (5 bases). This TCR came from a human donor in a cohort sampled during active COVID-19. This CDR3 reads CASSYARGDTEAFF. In DNA form, the CDR3 reads TGTGCCAGCAGTTACGCTCGGGGGGACACTGAAGCTTTCTTT.